Listed here is a single T cell receptor beta chain. Under the authors' procedure: Amplified reference gene primers provided the basis for estimating nucleated cell counts. Measured with immunoSEQ multiplex PCR; TCRdb has only the in-frame clones, and not every one. Clone size and V and J calls were adopted from that table, with D and trimming inferred from the DNA. The sample contains over 200,000 clones, around nine tenths of which appear only once. The data were obtained in a study of blood T cell repertoires in COVID-19. Across the study: PBMCs, B-cell-depleted T cells, or T cells were the source of the cDNA or gDNA that made up the material.

Enrolled through a virtual design, the participants were between about 18 and 89 years of age and came from about two dozen US areas. Allocation to cohorts depended on clinical history reported by the participants. Trimming at V came to 8 bases and at J to 6 bases, leaving 7 bases not matched to a gene. Germline V CDR1 and CDR2: SNHLY, FYNNEI. CDR3 length: 14 amino acids. Sequencing was carried out using PBMCs or T cells enriched from blood (not recorded which). The rearrangement uses TRBV2 and TRBJ2-1; 10 bases are a match to TRBD1. The TCR comes from a young woman with acute COVID-19. Here the CDR3 DNA reads TGTGCCAGCGGGGGACAGGGGTCTGTCAATGAGCAGTTCTTC. Translation: CASGGQGSVNEQFF.